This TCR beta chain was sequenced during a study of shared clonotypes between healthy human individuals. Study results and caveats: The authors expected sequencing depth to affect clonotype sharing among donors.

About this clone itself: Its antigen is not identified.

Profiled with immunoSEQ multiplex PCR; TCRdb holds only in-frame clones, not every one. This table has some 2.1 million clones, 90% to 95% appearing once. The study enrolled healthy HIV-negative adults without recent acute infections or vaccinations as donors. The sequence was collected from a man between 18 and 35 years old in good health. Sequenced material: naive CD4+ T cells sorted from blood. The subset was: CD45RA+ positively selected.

The CDR3 reads CASSWYFFSYEQYF. The CDR3 coding sequence is TGTGCCAGTAGTTGGTACTTCTTCTCCTACGAGCAGTACTTC. This chain uses TRBV19 with TRBJ2-7; D is unresolved. Trimming removed 5 bases from V and 0 bases from J, with 11 bases in between. Germline CDR1 and CDR2: LNHDA and SQIVND (reference sequence). The CDR3 has 14 residues. The complete variable domain, with remaining parts taken from reference TRBV19 and TRBJ2-7, reads DGGITQSPKYLFRKEGQNVTLSCEQNLNHDAMYWYRQDPGQGLRLIYYSQIVNDFQKGDIAEGYSVSREKKESFPLTVTSAQKNPTAFYLCASSWYFFSYEQYFGPGTRLTVT.